This T cell receptor beta chain was recorded in a study of CD8 T cells in ankylosing spondylitis. Study results and caveats: Within matched ankylosing spondylitis synovial fluid, disease-linked clones were reportedly significantly enriched. Seemingly characteristic of ankylosing spondylitis blood was a TCR beta motif consisting of under 10 highly homologous variants. Disease-linked clones bore a CD8+ phenotype, appearing relatively rarely in peripheral blood.

About this clonotype: Its antigen is undetermined.

Deletions cut 4 bases from V and 3 bases from J, with 25 bases between. The CDR3 consists of 19 residues. From germline, CDR1 is MDHEN and CDR2 SYDVKM. TCRdb ran MiXCR on the 5' RACE reads and lists one entry per CDR3 protein. The sample lists 250,000 to 300,000 distinct CDR3 sequences; over 15% were seen once. The source material was blood, either unsorted or a sorted T cell fraction (not recorded which). This sequence joins TRBV28 and TRBJ2-1; TRBD2 might be the D (6 bases). This clonotype originated in a male donor with ankylosing spondylitis or in good health (not recorded which). The CDR3 coding sequence is TGTGCCAGCAGTTCACGACTAGTTGGCTCAGGGAGAGGCTACAATGAGCAGTTCTTC. Translated, it gives CASSSRLVGSGRGYNEQFF.